Listed below are T cell receptor beta chains from one sample, sequenced in a study of cytomegalovirus exposure and HLA in healthy donors. TCRdb's table, derived via immunoSEQ multiplex PCR, lists solely in-frame clones and lacks some. The data hold approximately 150,000 clones, with roughly 84% observed a single time. The sequenced sample was PBMCs. The source of these receptors is a man under 40 in good health and CMV-seropositive. Each CDR3 is given with its conserved first and last residue. The D gene is left open where the match is weak. The size entry is marked missing in some rows and otherwise reads once, few, many or a size class.

>TRBJ1-3|14|TRBV10-3|.|.
CAISESGGGNTIYF
TGTGCCATCAGTGAGTCAGGGGGTGGAAACACCATATATTTT
>TRBJ2-3|14|TRBV7-2|.|.
CASSLRSTTDTQYF
TGTGCCAGCAGCTTACGGTCTACCACAGATACGCAGTATTTT
>TRBJ2-7|14|TRBV6-5|.|TRBD1
CASSVDRGRYEQYF
TGTGCCAGCAGTGTGGACAGGGGGAGGTACGAGCAGTACTTC
>TRBJ1-1|14|TRBV29-1|.|TRBD1
CSASRDRGMPEAFF
TGCAGCGCTTCCCGGGACAGGGGGATGCCTGAAGCTTTCTTT
>TRBJ1-1|13|TRBV2|few|TRBD1
CASSYDRVTEAFF
TGTGCCAGCAGCTACGACAGGGTCACTGAAGCTTTCTTT
>TRBJ1-2|12|TRBV18|.|TRBD1
CASAGTDNGYTF
TGTGCCAGCGCCGGGACAGACAATGGCTACACCTTC
>TRBJ1-2|13|TRBV28|few|TRBD1
CASSPGTGDGYTF
TGTGCCAGCAGCCCAGGGACAGGGGATGGCTACACCTTC
>TRBJ2-7|14|TRBV10-3|.|.
CAISEGTGIHEQYF
TGTGCCATCAGTGAGGGAACAGGGATCCACGAGCAGTACTTC
>TRBJ2-3|16|TRBV6-1|.|TRBD2
CASSEQQRGRTDTQYF
TGTGCCAGCAGTGAACAGCAGCGGGGGCGCACAGATACGCAGTATTTT
>TRBJ2-1|17|TRBV5-1|.|TRBD2
CASSHLTSGRYYNEQFF
TGCGCCAGCAGCCACCTAACTAGCGGGAGATACTACAATGAGCAGTTCTTC
>TRBJ2-7|14|TRBV27|few|.
CASRPGGGGYEQYF
TGTGCCAGCAGGCCAGGGGGAGGAGGCTACGAGCAGTACTTC
>TRBJ2-2|16|TRBV7-3|.|.
CASSFNRVANTGELFF
TGTGCCAGCAGCTTTAACAGGGTCGCGAACACCGGGGAGCTGTTTTTT
>TRBJ2-1|16|TRBV10-1|.|TRBD1
CASSPPGQGPLNEQFF
TGCGCCAGCAGTCCGCCCGGACAGGGGCCTCTGAATGAGCAGTTCTTC
>TRBJ2-7|15|TRBV27|.|TRBD2
CASSVGTRSSYEQYF
TGTGCCAGCAGTGTCGGGACTAGATCGTCCTACGAGCAGTACTTC
>TRBJ2-7|12|TRBV6-1|once|.
CASSEPGYEQYF
TGTGCCAGCAGTGAACCAGGCTACGAGCAGTACTTC
>TRBJ1-1|14|TRBV28|.|TRBD1
CASIIGTGRTEAFF
TGTGCCAGCATCATTGGGACAGGGAGGACTGAAGCTTTCTTT
>TRBJ2-3|15|TRBV28|.|.
CASSLGSDYTDTQYF
TGTGCCAGCAGTTTGGGTAGCGATTACACAGATACGCAGTATTTT
>TRBJ1-1|13|TRBV2|.|.
CASSELADTEAFF
TGTGCCAGCAGTGAACTTGCGGACACTGAAGCTTTCTTT